This T cell receptor beta chain was sequenced for a study of neurological immune-mediated disorders. Findings and limits, study-wide: Whereas HTLV-1-associated myelopathy showed the most TCR clonal expansion, multiple sclerosis showed the least, with levels below those of healthy controls.

Germline V CDR1 and CDR2: WSHSY, SAAADI. V lost 6 bases, J lost 5 bases, and 6 bases stayed unmatched. The CDR3 loop spans 16 amino acids. The cDNA was generated by 5'RACE with 10-nucleotide random UMIs. TCRdb processed the 5' RACE reads anew with MiXCR; each CDR3 protein has one entry. The sample carries 55,000 to 80,000 distinct CDR3 sequences, roughly 13% recorded once. This clonotype was seen at least ten times. Its antigen is not identified. Time point given: longitudinal time-point 1 (baseline). The sequence derives from a female donor with HTLV-1-associated myelopathy (HAM/TSP). This chain uses TRBV10-2 with TRBJ1-6; 11 bases are a match to TRBD1. The specimen sequenced was PBMCs. The DNA of the CDR3 is TGCGCCAGCAGCCTAGGACAGGGGGCGAATAATTCACCCCTCCACTTT. This translates into CASSLGQGANNSPLHF.